A single sample is the source of the 12 T cell receptor beta chains below, sequenced in a study of hypomethylating agent response in myelodysplastic syndrome. Sequenced by immunoSEQ multiplex PCR; TCRdb stores in-frame clones only, minus some. The sample lists around 5,500 clones; 87% were seen once. This specimen consisted of bone marrow, obtained before or after starting hypomethylating agent treatment for myelodysplastic syndrome (not recorded which). The receptors stem from a human donor with myelodysplastic syndrome.

This sequence joins TRBV4-1 and TRBJ1-2; 11 nucleotides agree with TRBD1. This CDR3 has 19 amino acids. Germline CDR1 and CDR2: MGHRA and YSYEKL. The V segment lost 0 bases and the J segment 4 bases; nucleotides outside the gene matches: 13. The chain's CDR3 is CASSQDGGQGVLRVYGYTF. CDR3 nucleotide sequence: TGCGCCAGCAGCCAAGATGGGGGACAGGGGGTTCTTCGGGTCTATGGCTACACCTTC.

V gene TRBV27 combines with J gene TRBJ2-2; D uncertain. CDR3 size: 13 residues. The V end was cut by 3 bases, the J end by 7 bases, with 9 bases between. CDR1 and CDR2 (germline): MNHEY, SMNVEV (reference sequence). The DNA of the CDR3 is TGTGCCAGCAGTTTTGTAGGGTTCGGGGAGCTGTTTTTT. Its translation: CASSFVGFGELFF.

The chain uses TRBV6-1 and TRBJ2-5; either TRBD1 or TRBD2 may supply D (5 bases each). V was cut by 4 bases and J by 3 bases, with 15 bases left in between. Germline loops: CDR1 MNHNS, CDR2 SASEGT. The length of the CDR3 is 15 residues. CDR3 bases: TGTGCCAGCAGTGCCCCACGGGGCTACAAAGAGACCCAGTACTTC. The encoded protein is CASSAPRGYKETQYF.

This sequence joins TRBV5-1 and TRBJ1-1, with D hard to call. Germline V gives CDR1 SGHRS, CDR2 YFSETQ. CDR3 length: 14 amino acids. Trimming took off 3 bases at V and 0 bases at J, with 9 bases between the two ends. The CDR3: CASSYDTMNTEAFF. CDR3 DNA: TGCGCCAGCAGCTACGACACCATGAACACTGAAGCTTTCTTT.

J is TRBJ2-1 and V is TRBV5-4; perhaps TRBD2 as D (5 bases). The CDR3 has 13 amino acids. Trimming cost V 3 bases and J 10 bases, with 14 bases left between them. CDR1 and CDR2 (germline): SGHNT, YYREEE (reference sequence). As DNA, the CDR3 is TGTGCCAGCAGCTCGGGGTTCTCAGGAGAGCAGTTCTTC. Residues: CASSSGFSGEQFF.

This chain connects TRBV21-1 to TRBJ1-4; the table calls TRBD1, which could not be checked here. TRBV21-1 is an annotated pseudogene. There are 18 residues in the CDR3. This CDR3 reads CASSKERDRYMSNEKLFF. The CDR3 coding sequence is TGTGCCAGCAGCAAGGAACGGGACAGGTACATGTCTAATGAAAAACTGTTTTTT.

The chain uses TRBV5-6 and TRBJ2-3, with TRBD2 as a possible D gene (6 bases). Trimming removed 4 bases at V and 0 bases at J, with 12 bases between. Germline lookup yields CDR1 SGHDT and CDR2 YYEEEE. This CDR3 is built from 15 residues. In DNA form, the CDR3 reads TGTGCCAGCAGCCGCGGACTAACTAGCACAGATACGCAGTATTTT. This gives the protein CASSRGLTSTDTQYF.

This chain joins TRBV6-6 and TRBJ2-2; the D is unclear. Germline-derived CDR1 and CDR2 are MNHNY and SVGAGI (reference sequence). The V and J ends lost 5 bases and 4 bases respectively, with 17 bases between them. The CDR3 spans 16 residues. The DNA for the CDR3 is TGTGCCAGCAGTACGCCCCGAGAACAGATCACCGGGGAGCTGTTTTTT. Protein: CASSTPREQITGELFF.

The chain recombines TRBV10-1 with TRBJ2-5, with TRBD2 as a possible D gene (5 bases). CDR3 length equals 16 residues. Trimming shortened V by 0 bases and J by 5 bases, and 16 bases separated the two germline ends. Germline assignment: CDR1 WNHNN and CDR2 SYGVQD (reference sequence). CDR3 DNA sequence: TGCGCCAGCAGTGAGTCAGCGGCGAGGGTCGGCGAGACCCAGTACTTC. Residues: CASSESAARVGETQYF.

This clone was seen once. The chain employs TRBV28 and TRBJ1-4, with 10 bases identical to TRBD1. The germline V gene has CDR1 MDHEN and CDR2 SYDVKM. This CDR3 is 14 amino acids long. V was pared by 5 bases and J by 10 bases, with 7 bases of the junction left unmatched. In nucleotides, the CDR3 is TGTGCCAGCAGTCCGGGACAGGGGCTTGGAAAACTGTTTTTT. Translated: CASSPGQGLGKLFF.

V is TRBV18 and J is TRBJ2-3, with D possibly being TRBD2 (6 bases). The CDR3 is 15 amino acids. Germline-derived CDR1 and CDR2 are KGHSH and LQKENI. V lost 2 bases, J lost 2 bases, and 11 bases lay in between. The DNA for the CDR3 is TGTGCCAGCTCACCAGGGGGGTTGATCACAGATACGCAGTATTTT. Its translation: CASSPGGLITDTQYF. The entire variable domain, with the rest obtained from reference TRBV18 and TRBJ2-3, is as follows: NAGVMQNPRHLVRRRGQEARLRCSPMKGHSHVYWYRQLPEEGLKFMVYLQKENIIDESGMPKERFSAEFPKEGPSILRIQQVVRGDSAAYFCASSPGGLITDTQYFGPGTRLTVL.

The V and J genes are TRBV19 and TRBJ1-1; D is perhaps TRBD1 (5 bases). Trimming removed 8 bases at V and 1 base at J, with 14 bases between. The CDR3 has 14 residues. Germline V gives CDR1 LNHDA, CDR2 SQIVND (reference sequence). Here the CDR3 reads CASGRGDRNTEAFF. CDR3 DNA sequence: TGTGCCAGTGGGCGGGGGGACCGGAACACTGAAGCTTTCTTT. The full variable domain, rest sourced from reference TRBV19 and TRBJ1-1, is DGGITQSPKYLFRKEGQNVTLSCEQNLNHDAMYWYRQDPGQGLRLIYYSQIVNDFQKGDIAEGYSVSREKKESFPLTVTSAQKNPTAFYLCASGRGDRNTEAFFGQGTRLTVV.